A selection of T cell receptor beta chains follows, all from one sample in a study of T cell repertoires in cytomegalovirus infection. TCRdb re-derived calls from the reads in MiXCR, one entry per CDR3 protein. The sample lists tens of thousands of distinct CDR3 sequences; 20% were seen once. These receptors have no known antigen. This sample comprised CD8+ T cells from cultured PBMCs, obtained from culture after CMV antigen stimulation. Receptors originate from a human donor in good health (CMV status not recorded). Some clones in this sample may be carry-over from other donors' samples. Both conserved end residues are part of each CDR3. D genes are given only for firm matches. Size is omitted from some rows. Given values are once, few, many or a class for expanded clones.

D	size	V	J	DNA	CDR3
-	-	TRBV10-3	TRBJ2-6	TGTGCCATCAGGATACTTTACCATGGGGCCAACGTCCTGACTTTC	CAIRILYHGANVLTF
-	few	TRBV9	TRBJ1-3	TGTGCCAGCAGCGACGGCTCTGGAAACACCATATATTTT	CASSDGSGNTIYF
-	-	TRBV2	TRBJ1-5	TGTGCCAGCAAGGAGGGAGGGAGCAATCAGCCCCAGCATTTT	CASKEGGSNQPQHF
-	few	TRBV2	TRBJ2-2	TGTGCCTCTCGGAGACCGAACACCGGGGAGCTGTTTTTT	CASRRPNTGELFF
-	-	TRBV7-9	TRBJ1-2	TGTGCCAGCAGCTTAGCCCCCGCTAACTATGGCTACACCTTC	CASSLAPANYGYTF
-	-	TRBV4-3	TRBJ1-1	TGCGCCAGCAGCCAAGATTTTTCAGGGGTAGGTGAAGCTTTCTTT	CASSQDFSGVGEAFF
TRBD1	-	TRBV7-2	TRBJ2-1	TGTGCCAGCAGCACCGGGACAGATACCTACAATGAGCAGTTCTTC	CASSTGTDTYNEQFF
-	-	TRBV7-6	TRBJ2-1	TGTGCCAGCAGCTTATTCCCCGACAATGAGCAGTTCTTC	CASSLFPDNEQFF
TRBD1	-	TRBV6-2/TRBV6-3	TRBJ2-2	TGTGCCAGCACCACCTGGACAGGGCGGAACACCGGGGAGCTGTTTTTT	CASTTWTGRNTGELFF
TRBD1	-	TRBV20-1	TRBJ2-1	TGCAGTGCTACAACAGGGGGCTCCCCCTACAATGAGCAGTTCTTC	CSATTGGSPYNEQFF
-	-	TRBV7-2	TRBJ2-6	TGTGCCAGCAGCTTATCCCCAGATGCGGAGGCGCTCTCTGGGGCCAACGTCCTGACTTTC	CASSLSPDAEALSGANVLTF
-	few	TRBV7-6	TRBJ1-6	TGTGCCAGCAGCAAGGGGGGTTCACCCCTCCACTTT	CASSKGGSPLHF
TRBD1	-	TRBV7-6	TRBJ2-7	TGTGCCAGCAGCTTTGACAGGGGGAGGAACGAGCAGTACTTC	CASSFDRGRNEQYF
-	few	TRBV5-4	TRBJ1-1	TGTGCCAGCATATCGAACACTGAAGCTTTCTTT	CASISNTEAFF
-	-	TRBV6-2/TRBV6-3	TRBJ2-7	TGTGCCAGCAGTTACTCCGAAGGGCGCGAGCAGTACTTC	CASSYSEGREQYF
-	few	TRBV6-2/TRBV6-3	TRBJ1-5	TGTGCCAGCAGTCCCCGGACGGATGGCCGGCAGCCCCAGCATTTT	CASSPRTDGRQPQHF
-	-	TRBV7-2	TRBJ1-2	TGTGCCAGCAGCTTAGGTGGGGGGACACCCGGGCCCTATGGCTACACCTTC	CASSLGGGTPGPYGYTF
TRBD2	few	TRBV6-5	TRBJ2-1	TGTGCCAGCAGAATCACCGGACTACGGGGGGGCGATGAGCAGTTCTTC	CASRITGLRGGDEQFF
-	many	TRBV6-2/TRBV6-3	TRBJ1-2	TGTGCCAGCAGTTACGATCCGGGGGCGGATGGCTACACCTTC	CASSYDPGADGYTF
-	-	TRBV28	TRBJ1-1	TGTGCCAGCAGTGAGTCAATTTACAGGGAATTCACTGAAGCTTTCTTT	CASSESIYREFTEAFF
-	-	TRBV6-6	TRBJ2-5	TGTGCCAGCAGTACAGGGATCCAAGAGACCCAGTACTTC	CASSTGIQETQYF
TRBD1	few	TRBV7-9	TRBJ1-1	TGTGCCAGCAGAAGAGACAGGGCGAACACTGAAGCTTTCTTT	CASRRDRANTEAFF
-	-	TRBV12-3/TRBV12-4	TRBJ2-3	TGTGCCACTTCAGGCGTTTCTCCCCGGCCAGATACGCAGTATTTT	CATSGVSPRPDTQYF
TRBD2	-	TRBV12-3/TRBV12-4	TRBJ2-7	TGTGCCAGCAGTTTGGGACTAGCGGTCGAGCAGTACTTC	CASSLGLAVEQYF
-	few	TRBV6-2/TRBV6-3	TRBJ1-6	TGTGCCAGCAGTTACCCGTGGGCTACACCCCTCCACTTT	CASSYPWATPLHF
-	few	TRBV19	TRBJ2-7	TGTGCCAGTAGTATACGCTCCGGGACAAGCGTCTACGAGCAGTACTTC	CASSIRSGTSVYEQYF
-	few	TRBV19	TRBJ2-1	TGTGCCAGTAGTATAATGCGGGTAGTTTTGGATGAGCAGTTCTTC	CASSIMRVVLDEQFF
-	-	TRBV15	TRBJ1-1	TGTGCCACCATCAACAGCGTGAACACTGAAGCTTTCTTT	CATINSVNTEAFF
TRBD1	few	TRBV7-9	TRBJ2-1	TGTGCCAGCAGCTTCACAGGGGCGCCCTACAATGAGCAGTTCTTC	CASSFTGAPYNEQFF
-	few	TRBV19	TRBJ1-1	TGTGCCAGTATCCCCCTCATTTTAGATGGAATGAACACTGAAGCTTTCTTT	CASIPLILDGMNTEAFF
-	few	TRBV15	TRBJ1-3	TGTGCCACCAGCAGAGATAGAACCTTTACCTCTGGAAACACCATATATTTT	CATSRDRTFTSGNTIYF
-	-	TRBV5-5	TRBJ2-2	TGTGCCAGCAGCATCGGTAGTACCGGGGAGCTGTTTTTT	CASSIGSTGELFF
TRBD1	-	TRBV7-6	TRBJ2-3	TGTGCCAGCAGCTTAGGTGCGGGACAGGGATTAGAAACGCAGTATTTT	CASSLGAGQGLETQYF
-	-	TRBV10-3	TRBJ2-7	TGTGCCATCAGTGAAGGGTTAGGACAGATCTCCTTTTACTTC	CAISEGLGQISFYF
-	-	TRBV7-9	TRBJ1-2	TGTGCCAGCAGACATCCGGAGCAGGGGAGGAAGGACTATGGCTACACCTTC	CASRHPEQGRKDYGYTF
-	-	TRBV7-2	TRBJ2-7	TGTGCCAGCAGCTTGACAGTGAACTCCTACGAGCAGTACTTC	CASSLTVNSYEQYF
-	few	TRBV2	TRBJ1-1	TGTGCCATCCCGATCACAAGAAACACTGAAGCTTTCTTT	CAIPITRNTEAFF